These 26 T cell receptor beta chains came from one sample sequenced in a study of T cell repertoires in cytomegalovirus infection (dated by TCRdb to 2018 to 2020). The sequencer listed for this sample is Illumina HiSeq 1500. The public reads were run again by TCRdb, first through fastp at Q25 and then through MiXCR, and only productive beta chains were kept. Entries are consolidated by CDR3 protein sequence, retaining the most common genes and DNA. This sample is represented by under 150,000 distinct CDR3 sequences; approximately 9.2% of them were singletons. Of the sample, over 9.5% is held by the ten largest clones. The sequenced material came from PBMCs. The receptors stem from a human donor in good health (CMV status not recorded). Some clones in this sample may be carry-over from other donors' samples.

In this sample, this clonotype turned up many times. This chain joins TRBV28 and TRBJ1-5, with D unresolved. The germline V gene has CDR1 MDHEN and CDR2 SYDVKM. Trimming cost V 3 bases and J 6 bases, with 12 bases left between them. The CDR3 consists of 14 residues. This chain's CDR3 is CASSLSGIRQPQHF. The CDR3, as DNA: TGTGCCAGCAGTTTGTCGGGAATTCGTCAGCCCCAGCATTTT. The full variable domain, its missing parts supplied by reference TRBV28 and TRBJ1-5, is DVKVTQSSRYLVKRTGEKVFLECVQDMDHENMFWYRQDPGLGLRLIYFSYDVKMKEKGDIPEGYSVSREKKERFSLILESASTNQTSMYLCASSLSGIRQPQHFGDGTRLSIL.

This chain uses TRBV3-1 with TRBJ1-1, with D unclear. CDR3 length: 13 residues. Trimming shortened V by 2 bases and J by 2 bases, and 6 bases separated the two germline ends. Germline loops: CDR1 LGHDT, CDR2 YNNKEL (reference sequence). CDR3 bases: TGTGCCAGCAGCCAACTGCCCAACACTGAAGCTTTCTTT. Translated, it gives CASSQLPNTEAFF.

This clonotype was seen many times. The J gene is TRBJ1-1, the V gene TRBV11-2; D not certain. The CDR3 length is 13 residues. Germline CDR1 SGHAT, CDR2 FQNNGV. V shed 8 bases and J shed 6 bases, with 16 bases lying between them. CDR3 amino acids: CASATGYSAEAFF. The CDR3 nucleotides are TGTGCCAGCGCAACGGGGTATAGCGCTGAAGCTTTCTTT. Filled out from reference TRBV11-2 and TRBJ1-1, the complete variable domain reads EAGVAQSPRYKIIEKRQSVAFWCNPISGHATLYWYQQILGQGPKLLIQFQNNGVVDDSQLPKDRFSAERLKGVDSTLKIQPAKLEDSAVYLCASATGYSAEAFFGQGTRLTVV.

The chain joins TRBV20-1 to TRBJ1-4; a weak D match, TRBD1 (5 bases). The CDR3 contains 12 residues. Germline CDR1 is DFQATT and CDR2 is SNEGSKA (reference sequence). CDR3 nucleotides: TGCGGGGCTGGTCCCTATAATGAAAAACTGTTTTTT. Its translation is CGAGPYNEKLFF.

This chain uses TRBV12-3 or TRBV12-4 with TRBJ1-2, with D uncertain. The V gene lost 6 bases and the J gene lost 4 bases, with 15 bases spanning the gap. The CDR3 is made up of 14 amino acids. DNA of the CDR3: TGTGCCAGCAGCCCGGGTTCCGTGGGCTATGGCTACACCTTC. Amino acid sequence: CASSPGSVGYGYTF.

This clonotype was recorded at least ten times. J is TRBJ2-7 and V is TRBV7-2; 7 bases fit TRBD2. V was clipped by 7 bases and J by 5 bases; unmatched bases: 5. Germline-derived CDR1 and CDR2 are SGHTA and FQGNSA. This CDR3 comprises 12 residues. The CDR3 DNA reads TGTGCCAGCACCAGGACTAGTAACGAGCAGTACTTC. Amino acid sequence: CASTRTSNEQYF.

The chain uses TRBV6-5 and TRBJ2-5; weak D call: TRBD2 (7 bases). V shed 0 bases and J shed 4 bases, with 9 bases lying between them. CDR3 length: 14 amino acids. CDR1 is MNHEY and CDR2 is SVGAGI in the germline V gene. This CDR3 is CASSYSGGGETQYF. The CDR3 DNA sequence: TGTGCCAGCAGTTACTCAGGGGGGGGAGAGACCCAGTACTTC.

This clonotype came up many times. The chain is built from TRBV12-3 or TRBV12-4 and TRBJ1-3, with TRBD1 as a possible D gene (6 bases). Trimming stripped 7 bases from V and 0 bases from J, with 13 bases between. This CDR3 contains 15 residues. The CDR3 nucleotides are TGTGCCAGCACCCACAGGGTTCTCTCTGGAAACACCATATATTTT. This translates into CASTHRVLSGNTIYF.

This clonotype was detected many times. The CDR3: CSAPNRGISSYNEQFF. CDR3 sequence (DNA): TGCAGTGCGCCCAACAGGGGGATCAGCTCCTACAATGAGCAGTTCTTC. The chain couples TRBV20-1 to TRBJ2-1; 8 bases are shared with TRBD1. V lost 6 bases to trimming and J lost 0 bases; unmatched junction nucleotides: 10. The CDR3 totals 16 residues. CDR1 is DFQATT and CDR2 is SNEGSKA in the germline V gene (reference sequence).

This CDR3 reads CSLGVGQGAYNEQFF. CDR3 nucleotide sequence: TGCAGTCTAGGTGTAGGTCAAGGAGCCTACAATGAGCAGTTCTTC. The chain has TRBV20-1 and TRBJ2-1; D is unclear. Germline V gives CDR1 DFQATT, CDR2 SNEGSKA (reference sequence). With 8 bases removed from V and 2 bases from J, the gap between germline ends came to 19 bases. The CDR3 covers 15 residues.

This sequence joins TRBV12-3 or TRBV12-4 and TRBJ2-7; D is ambiguous. The CDR3 extends over 11 amino acids. V lost 6 bases and J lost 7, with 10 bases in between. CDR3 sequence: CASSLNWEQYF. CDR3 in DNA: TGTGCCAGCAGCCTGAATTGGGAGCAGTACTTC.

This clonotype was counted ten times or more. The V and J genes are TRBV11-2 and TRBJ1-1, with a possible D match to TRBD1 (6 bases). This CDR3 is 13 amino acids long. V was cut by 5 bases and J by 6 bases, with 13 bases left in between. Germline V gives CDR1 SGHAT, CDR2 FQNNGV. The CDR3 DNA reads TGTGCCAGCAGCATACAGGGAATCGCTGAAGCTTTCTTT. Translated: CASSIQGIAEAFF.

This clonotype was seen at least ten times. The chain joins TRBV10-3 to TRBJ2-5, with D possibly TRBD2 on 6 matching bases. There are 14 residues in the CDR3. The germline V gene encodes CDR1 ENHRY and CDR2 SYGVKD. V gave up 2 bases and J gave up 5 bases, with 12 bases separating them. The CDR3 coding sequence is TGTGCCATCAGTGAGATATGGGGGGTCGAGACCCAGTACTTC. Encoded protein: CAISEIWGVETQYF.

The table lists this clonotype with many counts. This chain links TRBV28 with TRBJ1-5; D ambiguous. The germline gives CDR1 MDHEN, CDR2 SYDVKM. Trimming removed 6 bases at V and 0 bases at J, with 9 bases between. This CDR3 is built from 14 residues. CDR3 nucleotides: TGTGCCAGCAGAAGGCGCAATAGCAATCAGCCCCAGCATTTT. Translated, it gives CASRRRNSNQPQHF.

The chain couples TRBV5-5 to TRBJ1-2, with 10 bases aligning to TRBD1. The J segment lost 8 bases and the V segment lost 2 bases, leaving 6 bases of the junction unmatched. The CDR3 spans 14 residues. Germline V gene lookup returns CDR1 SGHKS and CDR2 YYEKEE (reference sequence). CDR3 in amino acids: CASSFYRDRGGYTF. CDR3 sequence (DNA): TGTGCCAGCAGCTTTTACCGGGACAGGGGCGGCTACACCTTC.

This clonotype appeared a few times. The rearrangement joins TRBV28 to TRBJ1-3; possibly TRBD1 for D (5 bases). This CDR3 spans 15 amino acids. Trimming took off 5 bases at V and 4 bases at J, with 15 bases between the two ends. Germline V gives CDR1 MDHEN, CDR2 SYDVKM. For the CDR3, the DNA is TGTGCCAGCAGTATGAAGGGGATGAGGGGAAACACCATATATTTT. This codes for CASSMKGMRGNTIYF.

At least ten counts were recorded for this clonotype. The chain employs TRBV5-1 and TRBJ2-5, with 7 bases identical to TRBD2. Germline V gives CDR1 SGHRS, CDR2 YFSETQ. V gave up 0 bases and J gave up 4 bases; unmatched junction bases: 6. The CDR3 has 15 residues. CDR3 protein: CASSLGTSVGETQYF. The CDR3 DNA reads TGCGCCAGCAGCTTGGGTACTAGCGTGGGAGAGACCCAGTACTTC.

This clonotype occurred many times. This chain uses TRBV11-2 with TRBJ2-7; 8 bases match TRBD2. Unmatched junction bases numbered 4, after V lost 5 bases and J lost 4 bases. This CDR3 region has 13 residues. Per the germline V gene, CDR1 is SGHAT and CDR2 is FQNNGV. DNA of the CDR3: TGTGCCAGCAGCCCCGGGAGGGTGTACGAGCAGTACTTC. It codes for CASSPGRVYEQYF.

In this sample, this clonotype turned up many times. This chain uses TRBV5-1 with TRBJ2-3, with 16 bases fitting TRBD2. The V and J ends lost 5 bases and 1 base, in that order; junction bases with no gene match: 13. Germline V gives CDR1 SGHRS, CDR2 YFSETQ. The CDR3 loop spans 20 amino acids. The CDR3 loop reads CASRSSPGLAGGSRTDTQYF. The CDR3 region has the DNA TGCGCCAGCAGATCCAGCCCGGGACTAGCGGGGGGGTCTCGCACAGATACGCAGTATTTT. The full variable domain, with the rest looked up from reference TRBV5-1 and TRBJ2-3, is KAGVTQTPRYLIKTRGQQVTLSCSPISGHRSVSWYQQTPGQGLQFLFEYFSETQRNKGNFPGRFSGRQFSNSRSEMNVSTLELGDSALYLCASRSSPGLAGGSRTDTQYFGPGTRLTVL.

The sample holds many counts of this clonotype. The chain is built from TRBV7-9 and TRBJ2-2; 9 positions agree with TRBD1. V shed 5 bases and J 6 bases; nucleotides not matched to a gene: 4. Germline CDR1 SEHNR, CDR2 FQNEAQ (reference sequence). The CDR3 runs 14 residues. The CDR3, as DNA: TGTGCCAGCAGCCCTACAGGGGGCTCCGGGGAGCTGTTTTTT. Its translation: CASSPTGGSGELFF.

The chain employs TRBV29-1 and TRBJ2-7; no clear D gene. This CDR3 comprises 13 residues. Trimming shortened V by 7 bases and J by 4 bases, and 17 bases separated the two germline ends. Per the germline V gene, CDR1 is SQVTM and CDR2 is ANQGSEA. In nucleotides, the CDR3 is TGCAGCGGCGCACAAGGACCCTCGTACGAGCAGTACTTC. This translates into CSGAQGPSYEQYF.

This clonotype appeared many times. J is TRBJ1-5 and V is TRBV28; 7 nucleotides agree with TRBD1. Germline loops: CDR1 MDHEN, CDR2 SYDVKM. The CDR3 runs 14 residues. The V and J ends lost 7 bases and 6 bases, in that order; junction bases with no gene match: 9. The CDR3 DNA sequence: TGTGCCAGCATCTCAGGGGGGGGTGGTCAGCCCCAGCATTTT. It encodes CASISGGGGQPQHF.

This rearrangement joins TRBV3-1 to TRBJ2-1; 8 nucleotides line up with TRBD2. Germline lookup yields CDR1 LGHDT and CDR2 YNNKEL (reference sequence). The CDR3 has 12 residues. Trimming removed 0 bases from V and 16 bases from J; junction bases left unmatched: 5. CDR3 protein: CASSQDPGGRFF. CDR3 bases: TGTGCCAGCAGCCAAGATCCGGGGGGGCGCTTCTTC.

This clonotype occurred a few times. V is TRBV20-1 and J is TRBJ1-3; possible D gene TRBD1, 5 bases. V lost 3 bases to trimming and J lost 4 bases, with 13 bases between them. The length of the CDR3 is 14 residues. Germline values: CDR1 DFQATT, CDR2 SNEGSKA (reference sequence). In DNA form, the CDR3 reads TGCAGTGCTAGCCACCCAGGGTCCGGAAACACCATATATTTT. It yields the protein CSASHPGSGNTIYF.

This clonotype appeared many times. This chain connects TRBV7-9 to TRBJ2-5; TRBD1 aligns across 7 bases. CDR3 size: 15 residues. V trimming: 7 bases; J trimming: 3 bases; junction bases outside the gene matches: 11. CDR1 SEHNR and CDR2 FQNEAQ come from the germline V gene (reference sequence). CDR3 bases: TGTGCCAGCATCACCACAGGGACAGCGAAAGAGACCCAGTACTTC. Its protein product is CASITTGTAKETQYF.

This clonotype was detected many times. V usage is TRBV12-3 or TRBV12-4 and J usage is TRBJ1-2; D gene uncertain. The CDR3 has 12 residues. Trimming left V 5 bases short and J 2 bases short, with 6 bases between. DNA for the CDR3: TGTGCCAGCAGTAAGGGAAACTATGGCTACACCTTC. This gives the protein CASSKGNYGYTF.